The entry below describes one T cell receptor (beta chain). Other DNA variants within this sample encode the same CDR3. The CDR3 extends over 13 amino acids. Germline CDR1 is MNHEY and CDR2 is SVGAGI. With 0 bases removed from V and 7 bases from J, the gap between germline ends came to 7 bases. Libraries were prepared by immunoSEQ multiplex PCR; TCRdb keeps only in-frame clonotypes and omits some of them. This table holds under 20,000 clones, roughly 70% found once. The sample belongs to a study of PD-1 and CTLA-4 blockade in melanoma. The V gene is TRBV6-5, the J gene TRBJ1-5, with D unclear. The sample consisted of CD8+ T cells from peripheral blood, taken from a patient given anti-PD-1 treatment. This TCR derives from a human donor with melanoma. CDR3 in DNA: TGTGCCAGCAGTTACTCGAACAGCCAGCCCCAGCATTTT. This encodes CASSYSNSQPQHF.